The T cell receptor beta chain under discussion was sequenced for a study of cytomegalovirus exposure and HLA in healthy donors. Overall study context: There were 300 to 400 genotyped donors. Of these, 75% to 90% fell in the genetic ancestry cluster associated with self-reported Caucasian donors. Study-wide results and limits: For most TCR sequences rarity was the rule, although some public TCRs occurred in many donors. In a later analysis, a missense DCLRE1C variant was linked to TCR beta V- and J-gene trimming. Analysis performed later found 16,951 TCR beta sequences associated with HLA alleles at 0.05 false discovery rate.

This clone has just a few counts. Antigen unknown. PCR involved 60 Vbeta and 13 Jbeta primers. Profiling relied on immunoSEQ multiplex PCR, and the TCRdb table lists in-frame clones only, not all of them. The sample carries about 100,000 clones, approximately 75% recorded once. V shed 4 bases and J shed 5 bases, with 15 bases lying between them. Per germline, CDR1 SQVTM and CDR2 ANQGSEA. The CDR3 extends over 13 amino acids. The sequenced material came from PBMCs. This TCR derives from a woman in her thirties or forties in good health and CMV-seronegative. The gene calls are TRBV29-1 and TRBJ2-7; a possible D gene is TRBD1 (6 bases). The CDR3 sequence is CSVAGQGVHEQYF. The DNA of the CDR3 is TGCAGCGTTGCGGGACAAGGCGTCCACGAGCAGTACTTC.